This T cell receptor (beta chain) was identified during a study of T cells in Graves' hyperthyroidism and ophthalmopathy. Whole-study context: It was at initial diagnosis, before any treatment, that peripheral blood was collected.

TCR beta CDR3 regions were amplified from RNA transcripts. First-round RT-PCR with HTBI primers amplified the TCR CDR3 region. TCRdb recomputed calls from the multiplex PCR reads with MiXCR, one row per CDR3 protein. The sample yields some 650,000 distinct CDR3 sequences, more than 15% seen once. This clonotype showed up many times. The target antigen is unknown. PBMCs stemmed from less than 13 ml fresh peripheral blood. Study conclusions and caveats: The model foresaw ophthalmopathy a median roughly 6 months prior to onset.

This CDR3 is built from 14 residues. Germline V gene data show CDR1 as LGHDT and CDR2 as YNNKEL (reference sequence). V was clipped by 4 bases and J by 5 bases, with 12 bases between them. This sequence joins TRBV3-1 and TRBJ1-5; D gene ambiguous. The receptor comes from a woman between 40 and 55 years old with Graves' ophthalmopathy. The sample comprised blood. The CDR3 spells CASSPGVSYQPQHF. CDR3 in DNA: TGTGCCAGCAGCCCGGGAGTATCTTATCAGCCCCAGCATTTT. Filled out from reference TRBV3-1 and TRBJ1-5, the complete variable domain reads DTAVSQTPKYLVTQMGNDKSIKCEQNLGHDTMYWYKQDSKKFLKIMFSYNNKELIINETVPNRFSPKSPDKAHLNLHINSLELGDSAVYFCASSPGVSYQPQHFGDGTRLSIL.